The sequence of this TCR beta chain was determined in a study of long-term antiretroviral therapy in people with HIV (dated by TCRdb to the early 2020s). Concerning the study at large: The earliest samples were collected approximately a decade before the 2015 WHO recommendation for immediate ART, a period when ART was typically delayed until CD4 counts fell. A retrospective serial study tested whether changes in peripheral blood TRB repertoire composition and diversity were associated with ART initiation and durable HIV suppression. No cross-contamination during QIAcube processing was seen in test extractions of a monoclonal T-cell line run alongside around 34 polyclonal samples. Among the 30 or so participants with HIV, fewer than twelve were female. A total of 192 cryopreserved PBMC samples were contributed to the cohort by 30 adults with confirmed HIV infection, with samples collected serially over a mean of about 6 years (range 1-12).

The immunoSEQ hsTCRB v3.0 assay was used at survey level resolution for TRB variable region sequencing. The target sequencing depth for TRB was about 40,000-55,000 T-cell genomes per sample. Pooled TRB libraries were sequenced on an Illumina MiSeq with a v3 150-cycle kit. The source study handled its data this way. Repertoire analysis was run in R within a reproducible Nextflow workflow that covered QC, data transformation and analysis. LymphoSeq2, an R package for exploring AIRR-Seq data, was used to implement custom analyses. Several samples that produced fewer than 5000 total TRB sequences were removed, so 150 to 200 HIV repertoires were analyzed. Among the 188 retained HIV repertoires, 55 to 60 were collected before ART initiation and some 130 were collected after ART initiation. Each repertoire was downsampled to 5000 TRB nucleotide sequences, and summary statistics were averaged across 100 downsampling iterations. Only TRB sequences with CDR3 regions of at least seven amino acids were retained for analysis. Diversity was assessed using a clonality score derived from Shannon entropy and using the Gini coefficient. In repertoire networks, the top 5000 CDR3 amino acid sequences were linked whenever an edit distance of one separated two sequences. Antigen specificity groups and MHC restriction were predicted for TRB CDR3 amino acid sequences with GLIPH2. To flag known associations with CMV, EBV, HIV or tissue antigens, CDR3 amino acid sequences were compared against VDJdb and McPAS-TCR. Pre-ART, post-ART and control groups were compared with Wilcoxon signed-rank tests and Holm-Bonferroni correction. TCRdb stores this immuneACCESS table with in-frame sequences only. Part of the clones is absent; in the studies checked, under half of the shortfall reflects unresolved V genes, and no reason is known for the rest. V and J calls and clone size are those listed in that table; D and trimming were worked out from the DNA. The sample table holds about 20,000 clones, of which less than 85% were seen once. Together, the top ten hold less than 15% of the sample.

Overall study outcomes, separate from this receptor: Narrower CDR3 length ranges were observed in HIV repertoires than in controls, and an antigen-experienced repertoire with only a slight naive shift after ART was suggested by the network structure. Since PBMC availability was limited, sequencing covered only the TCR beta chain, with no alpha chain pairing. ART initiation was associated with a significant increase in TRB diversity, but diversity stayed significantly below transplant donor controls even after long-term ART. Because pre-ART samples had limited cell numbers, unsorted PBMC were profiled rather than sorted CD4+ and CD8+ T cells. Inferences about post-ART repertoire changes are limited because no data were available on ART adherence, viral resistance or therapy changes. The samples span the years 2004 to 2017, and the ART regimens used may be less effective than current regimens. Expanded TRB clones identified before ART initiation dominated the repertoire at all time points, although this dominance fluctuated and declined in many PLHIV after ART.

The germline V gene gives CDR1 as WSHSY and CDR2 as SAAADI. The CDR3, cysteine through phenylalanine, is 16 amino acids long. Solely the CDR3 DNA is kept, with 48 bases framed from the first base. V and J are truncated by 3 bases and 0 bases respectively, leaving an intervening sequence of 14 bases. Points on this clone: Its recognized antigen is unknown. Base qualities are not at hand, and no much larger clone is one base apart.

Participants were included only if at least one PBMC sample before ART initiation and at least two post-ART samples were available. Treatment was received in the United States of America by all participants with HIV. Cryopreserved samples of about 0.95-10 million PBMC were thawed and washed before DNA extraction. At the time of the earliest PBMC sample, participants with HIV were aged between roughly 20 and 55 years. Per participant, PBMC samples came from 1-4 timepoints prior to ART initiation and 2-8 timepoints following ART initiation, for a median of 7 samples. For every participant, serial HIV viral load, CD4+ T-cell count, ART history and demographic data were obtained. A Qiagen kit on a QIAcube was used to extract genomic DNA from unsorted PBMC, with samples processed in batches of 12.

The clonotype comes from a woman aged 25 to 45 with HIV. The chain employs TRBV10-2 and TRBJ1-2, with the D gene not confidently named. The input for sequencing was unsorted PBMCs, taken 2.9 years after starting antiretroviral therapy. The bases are TGCGCCAGCAGTGAAGTCAAGACGGACCCTAACTATGGCTACACCTTC. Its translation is CASSEVKTDPNYGYTF.